The next 9 T cell receptor beta chains were all read from a single sample in a study of blood T cell repertoires in COVID-19 (TCRdb year 2020). The library was produced with the immunoSEQ multiplex PCR assay. The clones in this table, taken by TCRdb from immuneACCESS, are in-frame only. Not every clone is retained; where verified, under half of the shortfall comes from an unresolved V gene, and the cause of the rest is unknown. Counted in this sample were around 220,000 clones; about 90% of them appeared once. The biggest ten clones account for 1.9% of the sample. Sample: peripheral blood. The origin of the receptors is a man between 35 and 55 years old with active or convalescent COVID-19.

The V and J genes are TRBV19 and TRBJ1-5, with TRBD1 matching over 10 bases. The germline CDR1 and CDR2 sequences are LNHDA and SQIVND (reference sequence). There are 12 residues in the CDR3. Germline trimming cut 10 bases from V and 9 bases from J; bases unmatched to any gene: 6. The CDR3 loop reads CATGTGVWPQHF. Written as DNA, the CDR3 is TGTGCCACCGGGACAGGGGTGTGGCCCCAGCATTTT.

V usage is TRBV19 and J usage is TRBJ2-7; 8 bases map to TRBD1. The CDR3 sequence is 17 residues long. CDR1 is LNHDA and CDR2 is SQIVND in the germline V gene (reference sequence). J was trimmed by 0 bases and V by 5 bases; bases with no gene match: 12. The CDR3 here is CASSPRQGPLSSYEQYF. CDR3 coding DNA: TGTGCCAGTAGTCCTCGACAGGGGCCCTTGAGCTCCTACGAGCAGTACTTC.

The chain is built from TRBV5-5 and TRBJ2-7; D may be TRBD2 (6 bases). Between the trimmed V and J ends, which lost 2 bases and 5 bases, there was a span of 11 bases. The germline gives CDR1 SGHKS, CDR2 YYEKEE (reference sequence). The CDR3 spans 13 residues. The CDR3 coding sequence is TGTGCCAGCAGCTTTTGGGAGGCCGACGAGCAGTACTTC. Protein sequence: CASSFWEADEQYF.

The rearrangement links TRBV13 to TRBJ1-1, with a possible D match to TRBD1 (6 bases). Germline-derived CDR1 and CDR2 are PRHDT and FYEKMQ (reference sequence). This CDR3 contains 14 residues. Trimming removed 5 bases from V and 3 bases from J, with 13 bases in between. The CDR3 DNA follows: TGTGCCAGCAGCCCCCCGCAGGGGTACACTGAAGCTTTCTTT. It encodes CASSPPQGYTEAFF.

This clone has only a few counts. This chain joins TRBV9 and TRBJ1-1; D is ambiguous. CDR1 SGDLS and CDR2 YYNGEE come from the germline V gene. With 6 bases removed from V and 1 base from J, the gap between germline ends came to 22 bases. There are 17 residues in the CDR3. CDR3 coding DNA: TGTGCCAGCACGTCCCATTGGACGGAGGCGAAGAACACTGAAGCTTTCTTT. The encoded protein is CASTSHWTEAKNTEAFF.

The chain recombines TRBV5-4 with TRBJ2-3; D remains ambiguous. Trimming removed 0 bases at V and 6 bases at J, with 11 bases between. Germline CDR1 reads SGHNT; CDR2 reads YYREEE (reference sequence). The CDR3 sequence is 14 residues long. This CDR3 reads CASSLASREDTQYF. The CDR3 region has the DNA TGTGCCAGCAGCTTGGCCTCACGCGAGGATACGCAGTATTTT.

The chain has TRBV5-1 and TRBJ2-7, with TRBD2 matching over 7 bases. The germline V gene encodes CDR1 SGHRS and CDR2 YFSETQ. V was pared by 0 bases and J by 6 bases, with 9 bases of the junction left unmatched. There are 15 residues in the CDR3. CDR3 sequence: CASSLEGGAGFEQYF. The CDR3 DNA reads TGCGCCAGCAGCTTGGAGGGAGGGGCGGGATTCGAGCAGTACTTC.

The chain carries TRBV5-1 and TRBJ1-3, with D tentatively TRBD1 (5 bases). Deletions cut 6 bases from V and 0 bases from J, with 13 bases between. This CDR3 has 15 residues. Germline V CDR1 and CDR2: SGHRS, YFSETQ. Here the CDR3 reads CASTTAGFSGNTIYF. In nucleotides, the CDR3 is TGCGCCAGCACCACCGCAGGGTTCTCTGGAAACACCATATATTTT.

The chain links TRBV14 to TRBJ2-7, with TRBD1 identical over 9 bases. V lost 5 bases, J lost 3 bases, and 8 bases stayed unmatched. CDR1 SGHDN and CDR2 FVKESK come from the germline V gene. The CDR3 spans 15 residues. CDR3 DNA: TGTGCCAGCAGCTCGAGTTGGGACAGGGTCTACGAGCAGTACTTC. Protein product: CASSSSWDRVYEQYF.